Listed below are T cell receptor beta chains from one sample, sequenced in a study of OX40 agonist ivuxolimab in advanced cancers. Measured with immunoSEQ multiplex PCR; TCRdb has only the in-frame clones, and not every one. Seen here are 45,000 to 50,000 clones, around nine tenths observed once, and the top ten hold around 2%. The source was CD4+ or CD8+ T cells sorted from blood, collected in a trial of the OX40 agonist ivuxolimab. These receptors all stem from an adult with an advanced solid tumor such as melanoma, head and neck, liver or kidney cancer. Both conserved end residues are part of each CDR3. The order of the fields is V gene, D gene, clone size, J gene, CDR3 DNA, CDR3 protein. A D gene is named only where the DNA matches it firmly. Size tells how often a clone was seen (once, few, many) or the class of an expanded clone, and some rows leave it out.

>TRBV4-3|.|.|TRBJ2-7
TGCGCCAGCAGCCAGGATATACCGGGACTCAAGATATCCTACGAGCAGTACTTC
CASSQDIPGLKISYEQYF
>TRBV19|.|.|TRBJ1-5
TGTGCCAGTAGTCCGCGACAGTTTTATAGCAATCAGCCCCAGCATTTT
CASSPRQFYSNQPQHF
>TRBV30|TRBD1|.|TRBJ2-3
TGTGCCTGGAGTGGACTGACAGGGAACACAGATACGCAGTATTTT
CAWSGLTGNTDTQYF
>TRBV2|.|.|TRBJ2-7
TGTGCCAGCAGTTCACAGGGCTACGAGCAGTACTTC
CASSSQGYEQYF
>TRBV7-2|.|once|TRBJ2-1
TGTGCCAGCAGCTTAGTTAGGATTCCCCCCTACAATGAGCAGTTCTTC
CASSLVRIPPYNEQFF
>TRBV15|.|.|TRBJ1-2
TGTGCCACCAGCAGAGATATGAGTGGCTACACCTTC
CATSRDMSGYTF
>TRBV7-2|TRBD2|.|TRBJ2-7
TGTGCCAGCAGCTCCCCGAGCGGGACTTTTTACGAGCAGTACTTC
CASSSPSGTFYEQYF
>TRBV13|.|.|TRBJ1-2
TGTGCCAGCAGCTTAGGCGTGGGGGGCGGCTATGGCTACACCTTC
CASSLGVGGGYGYTF
>TRBV29-1|.|.|TRBJ2-1
TGCAGCGTTGAACCAATCCTTGGGGCCATGCGCTCCTACAATGAGCAGTTCTTC
CSVEPILGAMRSYNEQFF
>TRBV2|.|.|TRBJ2-5
TGTGCCAGCAGTGTAACGGAAGAGACCCAGTACTTC
CASSVTEETQYF
>TRBV14|.|.|TRBJ1-1
TGTGCCAGCAGCCAAAGGGGGACTCAAAGAAGGAACACTGAAGCTTTCTTT
CASSQRGTQRRNTEAFF
>TRBV7-6|.|.|TRBJ2-2
TGTGCCAGCAGCTTAGTGGTTCGCACCGGGGAGCTGTTTTTT
CASSLVVRTGELFF
>TRBV11-2|TRBD1|.|TRBJ2-1
TGTGCCAGCAGCGCGACAGGGGGGTACAATGAGCAGTTCTTC
CASSATGGYNEQFF
>TRBV10-2|.|.|TRBJ1-5
TGCGCCAGCAGTGAGGGAAATCAGCCCCAGCATTTT
CASSEGNQPQHF
>TRBV20-1|.|.|TRBJ1-2
TGCAGTGCTCCCAGGGGTGAGGGCTACACCTTC
CSAPRGEGYTF
>TRBV5-1|TRBD1|.|TRBJ1-2
TGCGCCAGCAGCTACGGGACAGGGGCTGGCTACACCTTC
CASSYGTGAGYTF
>TRBV7-2|TRBD2|.|TRBJ2-7
TGTGCCAGCAGCTTATTAGGACTAGCGGAAAACGAGCAGTACTTC
CASSLLGLAENEQYF
>TRBV6-6|.|.|TRBJ1-1
TGTGCCTCCGAGGCAGGGGAGGCCACTGAAGCTTTCTTT
CASEAGEATEAFF
>TRBV4-3|.|.|TRBJ2-3
TGCGCCAGCAGCCTTGAGGGAACAGATACGCAGTATTTT
CASSLEGTDTQYF
>TRBV20-1|.|.|TRBJ2-5
TGCAGTGTGGAGCAGGGTGAGACCCAGTACTTC
CSVEQGETQYF
>TRBV28|.|.|TRBJ1-1
TGTGCCAGCAGTTTCGGGGAACAGCTTTCAGGCGAAGCTTTCTTT
CASSFGEQLSGEAFF
>TRBV27|.|.|TRBJ2-5
TGTGCCAGCAGTTGGGACGGCCACCAAGAGACCCAGTACTTC
CASSWDGHQETQYF
>TRBV19|.|.|TRBJ1-1
TGTGCCAGTAGTATCTTGGAGAACACTGAAGCTTTCTTT
CASSILENTEAFF
>TRBV19|.|.|TRBJ1-5
TGTGCCAGTAGTATCTTTAACCGCAGGACAGTCGTTAATCAGCCCCAGCATTTT
CASSIFNRRTVVNQPQHF
>TRBV5-5|TRBD1|.|TRBJ1-4
TGTGCCAGCAGCCTACAGGGGAGAGGAGCAACTAATGAAAAACTGTTTTTT
CASSLQGRGATNEKLFF
>TRBV11-2|.|.|TRBJ2-3
TGTGCCAGCAGCTTAGATCACGGGACAGATACGCAGTATTTT
CASSLDHGTDTQYF
>TRBV7-2|.|.|TRBJ1-2
TGTGCCAGCAGCTTAGGGCGGGCTTTTAACTATGGCTACACCTTC
CASSLGRAFNYGYTF
>TRBV27|.|.|TRBJ2-5
TGTGCCAGCAGTTTAGACAGCTACTTC
CASSLDSYF
>TRBV28|.|.|TRBJ1-1
TGTGCCAGCACCTTAAGGGAAGCTTTCTTT
CASTLREAFF
>TRBV19|TRBD1|once|TRBJ2-7
TGTGCCAGTAGTCTTAAAGGGACAGGGAGGCCCTACGAGCAGTACTTC
CASSLKGTGRPYEQYF
>TRBV9|TRBD2|.|TRBJ2-7
TGTGCCAGCAGCGTAGCCGGGAGGTACGAGCAGTACTTC
CASSVAGRYEQYF
>TRBV7-3|.|.|TRBJ2-7
TGTGCCAGCAGCTTAACTGGGAGTTCCGAGCAGTACTTC
CASSLTGSSEQYF
>TRBV5-4|TRBD2|few|TRBJ2-7
TGTGCCAGCAGCTTGCGGGAGGGCCATTACGAGCAGTACTTC
CASSLREGHYEQYF
>TRBV7-9|.|few|TRBJ1-6
TGTGCCAGCAGCTTAGCGCCGAATAATTCACCCCTCCACTTT
CASSLAPNNSPLHF
>TRBV7-3|TRBD2|.|TRBJ2-3
TGTGCCAGCAGCTTAATCCCTAGCGGGGCGGATACGCAGTATTTT
CASSLIPSGADTQYF
>TRBV6-5|.|.|TRBJ2-7
TGTGCCAGCCAGGGGGGACACCCTCCCTACGAGCAGTACTTC
CASQGGHPPYEQYF
>TRBV2|.|once|TRBJ1-3
TGTGCCTACTCGGACATAAGGCCTGGAAACACCATATATTTT
CAYSDIRPGNTIYF
>TRBV9|.|once|TRBJ2-3
TGTGCCAGCAGCCCCTCAGGGGCCTCGGATACGCAGTATTTT
CASSPSGASDTQYF
>TRBV2|TRBD1|.|TRBJ2-7
TGTGCCAGCAGCGCCGACAGGGAAGGGCCCTACGAGCAGTACTTC
CASSADREGPYEQYF
>TRBV5-8|TRBD1|.|TRBJ2-7
TGTGCCAGCAGCTTGGAATTGTACCTCTTGGGACAGGGCTCCTACGAGCAGTACTTC
CASSLELYLLGQGSYEQYF